The 17 T cell receptor beta chains below come from one sample, sequenced in a study of cytomegalovirus exposure and HLA in healthy donors. Researchers ran the PCR with 60 Vbeta and 13 Jbeta primers. The repertoire was sequenced with immunoSEQ multiplex PCR; TCRdb's copy has only in-frame clones and lacks some. Seen here are 150,000 to 200,000 clones, about four fifths observed once, and the top ten hold 1.1%. Sequenced material: PBMCs. The receptors were sampled from a middle-aged woman in good health and CMV-seronegative.

This CDR3 is CASSVDLGGNSPLHF. The CDR3 DNA reads as TGTGCCAGCAGCGTGGATTTAGGGGGTAATTCACCCCTCCACTTT. The J gene is TRBJ1-6, the V gene TRBV9, with a tentative D call TRBD1 (6 bases). With 2 bases removed from V and 6 bases from J, the gap between germline ends came to 12 bases. The CDR3 loop spans 15 amino acids. Per germline, CDR1 SGDLS and CDR2 YYNGEE.

J is TRBJ2-5 and V is TRBV11-1; TRBD2 agrees at 10 bases. V lost 2 bases, J lost 5 bases, and 14 bases stayed unmatched. The germline CDR1 and CDR2 sequences are SGHAT and FQDESV (reference sequence). CDR3 length equals 18 residues. The DNA of the CDR3 is TGTGCCAGCAGCTTACTCCGGACTAGCGGAGCCTCACGGGAGACCCAGTACTTC. Translation: CASSLLRTSGASRETQYF.

J is TRBJ2-1 and V is TRBV4-3, with D uncertain. The germline V gene encodes CDR1 LGHNA and CDR2 YSLEER. Trimming left V 3 bases short and J 9 bases short, with 12 bases between. This CDR3 has 13 residues. CDR3 nucleotides: TGCGCCAGCAGCCACGGCGGCTCGGGTGAGCAGTTCTTC. Translated, it gives CASSHGGSGEQFF.

In this sample, this clone turned up a few times. The rearrangement links TRBV20-1 to TRBJ2-1; D not certain. Germline V lookup: CDR1 DFQATT, CDR2 SNEGSKA (reference sequence). Between the trimmed V and J ends, which lost 3 bases and 5 bases, there was a span of 5 bases. This CDR3 is 11 amino acids long. The DNA of the CDR3 is TGCAGTGCTAGCGAGCACAATGAGCAGTTCTTC. Protein: CSASEHNEQFF.

A word on this clone: This is likely a read error, given that the CDR3 carries no conserved phenylalanine or tryptophan at its end. The V call is TRBV29-1, the J call TRBJ1-1; D is perhaps TRBD1 (5 bases). This CDR3 spans 13 amino acids. The V gene lost 3 bases and the J gene lost 8 bases, with 16 bases spanning the gap. Germline CDR1 SQVTM, CDR2 ANQGSEA. The CDR3 nucleotides are TGCAGCGTTGATTCGGGGCGGGGGACCGAAGCTTTCCTT. Translating gives CSVDSGRGTEAFL.

The chain combines TRBV9 with TRBJ2-3; D perhaps matches TRBD2 (7 bases). Germline V lookup: CDR1 SGDLS, CDR2 YYNGEE. CDR3 length: 16 residues. V lost 0 bases to trimming and J lost 5 bases, with 16 bases between them. In DNA form, the CDR3 reads TGTGCCAGCAGCGTAGCTAGCGGAAGAGGGGGAGATACGCAGTATTTT. Protein product: CASSVASGRGGDTQYF.

The gene calls are TRBV7-9 and TRBJ2-1; the match to TRBD2 covers 16 bases. From germline, CDR1 is SEHNR and CDR2 FQNEAQ (reference sequence). This CDR3 spans 19 amino acids. V was pared by 0 bases and J by 2 bases, with 4 bases of the junction left unmatched. In nucleotides, the CDR3 is TGTGCCAGCAGCTTAGCGGGACTAGCGGGAGGGGGGGCCTACAATGAGCAGTTCTTC. Translated: CASSLAGLAGGGAYNEQFF.

There are a few counts of this clone. The chain couples TRBV7-3 to TRBJ2-5; D is possibly TRBD2 (6 bases). Germline-derived CDR1 and CDR2 are SGHTA and FQGTGA. The CDR3 has 14 amino acids. V lost 2 bases and J 5 bases, leaving 12 bases between the germline ends. CDR3 sequence: CASSLGAAGETQYF. The CDR3 coding sequence is TGTGCCAGCAGCTTAGGGGCGGCGGGGGAGACCCAGTACTTC.

This clone has just a few counts. The chain is built from TRBV30 and TRBJ2-7; 7 nucleotides align to TRBD1. Trimming took 2 bases from V and 7 from J; bases not matched to a gene: 14. Germline V gene data show CDR1 as GTSNPN and CDR2 as SVGIG (reference sequence). The CDR3 is made up of 15 amino acids. DNA of the CDR3: TGTGCCTGGAGTAAGTCAGCGAATAGGGGGCAAGAGCAGTACGTC. This codes for CAWSKSANRGQEQYV.

The chain's CDR3 is CASSYSTGGNEKLFF. The CDR3 DNA sequence: TGTGCCAGCAGTTACTCGACAGGGGGTAATGAAAAACTGTTTTTT. The rearrangement joins TRBV6-5 to TRBJ1-4; 9 bases are a match to TRBD1. Germline CDR1 MNHEY, CDR2 SVGAGI. The CDR3 covers 15 residues. The V and J ends lost 0 bases and 4 bases, in that order; junction bases with no gene match: 0.

V gene TRBV6-1 combines with J gene TRBJ1-4; TRBD1 might be the D (5 bases). The CDR3 contains 15 residues. Looked up from germline, CDR1 is MNHNS and CDR2 is SASEGT. V was shortened by 7 bases and J by 8 bases, with 20 bases between the two germline ends. CDR3 in DNA: TGTGCCAGCAATCCGAAGGGGATAGGAAACGAAAAACTGTTTTTT. Its protein product is CASNPKGIGNEKLFF.

This clone was picked up one time. The V and J genes are TRBV19 and TRBJ2-3, with 8 bases that match TRBD2. The CDR3 is 14 amino acids. Germline V gene data show CDR1 as LNHDA and CDR2 as SQIVND (reference sequence). J was trimmed by 10 bases and V by 7 bases; bases with no gene match: 13. CDR3 in amino acids: CASIGREVTPSQYF. Here the CDR3 DNA reads TGTGCCAGTATAGGGCGGGAGGTCACTCCATCGCAGTATTTT.

This chain joins TRBV7-8 and TRBJ2-3; D is undetermined. Trimming pared 3 bases from V and 2 bases from J, leaving 15 bases between. Per the germline V gene, CDR1 is SGHVS and CDR2 is FQNEAQ. This CDR3 region has 16 residues. The CDR3, as DNA: TGTGCCAGCAGCTTCAGAGCGCAATTTTCCACAGATACGCAGTATTTT. Translated, it gives CASSFRAQFSTDTQYF.

This rearrangement joins TRBV14 to TRBJ2-2; D might be TRBD2 (5 bases). The CDR3 runs 16 residues. V gave up 1 base and J gave up 3 bases, with 12 bases separating them. Germline CDR1 SGHDN, CDR2 FVKESK. The CDR3 sequence: CASSQGSGRDTGELFF. For the CDR3, the DNA is TGTGCCAGCAGCCAAGGAAGCGGTAGAGACACCGGGGAGCTGTTTTTT.

This clone was seen only once. The chain combines TRBV19 with TRBJ1-1, with 7 positions matching TRBD1. Per the germline V gene, CDR1 is LNHDA and CDR2 is SQIVND (reference sequence). V lost 3 bases to trimming and J lost 4 bases; unmatched junction nucleotides: 8. The CDR3 consists of 15 residues. The CDR3 DNA follows: TGTGCCAGTAGTATTTCGCCAGGGGGAGTCACTGAAGCTTTCTTT. Amino acids: CASSISPGGVTEAFF.

This rearrangement joins TRBV13 to TRBJ2-7; 10 nucleotides line up with TRBD2. This CDR3 has 15 amino acids. Germline V CDR1 and CDR2: PRHDT, FYEKMQ (reference sequence). V lost 5 bases and J lost 2; bases outside the gene matches: 6. The CDR3 nucleotides read TGTGCCAGCAGCCGGACTAGCGGACGTACCTACGAGCAGTACTTC. As protein: CASSRTSGRTYEQYF.

In its sample, this clone was seen once. The J gene is TRBJ1-2, the V gene TRBV19; TRBD1 agrees at 8 bases. CDR1 is LNHDA, CDR2 SQIVND, per germline (reference sequence). With V trimmed by 6 bases and J by 7 bases, 7 bases remained unmatched. This CDR3 spans 13 amino acids. In nucleotides, the CDR3 is TGTGCCAGTAGCGGACAGGGATCACTTGGCTACACCTTC. Translation gives CASSGQGSLGYTF. The full variable domain, rest sourced from reference TRBV19 and TRBJ1-2, is DGGITQSPKYLFRKEGQNVTLSCEQNLNHDAMYWYRQDPGQGLRLIYYSQIVNDFQKGDIAEGYSVSREKKESFPLTVTSAQKNPTAFYLCASSGQGSLGYTFGSGTRLTVV.